A single sample is the source of the 14 T cell receptor beta chains below, sequenced in a study of T cells in localized non-small cell lung cancer. Sequencing used immunoSEQ multiplex PCR; TCRdb keeps in-frame clones, though not all of them. The data contain tens of thousands of clones, over 65% of them singletons. The sequenced sample was PBMCs, obtained before any cancer treatment. All receptors come from a woman aged 35-75 years with stage II squamous cell lung carcinoma.

V gene TRBV5-1 combines with J gene TRBJ2-7; D uncertain. The CDR3 is 15 residues long. Deletions cut 3 bases from V and 3 bases from J, with 16 bases between. CDR1 SGHRS and CDR2 YFSETQ come from the germline V gene. The DNA for the CDR3 is TGCGCCAGCAGCTCCACTTCCCAGCCCAACTACGAGCAGTACTTC. This encodes CASSSTSQPNYEQYF.

CDR3 nucleotide sequence: TGTGCCTGGAGTCTACAGGGAAACCAGCCCCAGCATTTT. This translates into CAWSLQGNQPQHF. The chain carries TRBV30 and TRBJ1-5, with D possibly TRBD1 on 6 matching bases. Germline values: CDR1 GTSNPN, CDR2 SVGIG (reference sequence). With 2 bases removed from V and 7 bases from J, the gap between germline ends came to 12 bases. CDR3 size: 13 residues.

The V gene is TRBV5-6, the J gene TRBJ2-2; tentative D call: TRBD1 (6 bases). This CDR3 spans 13 amino acids. V was shortened by 4 bases and J by 5 bases, with 9 bases between the two germline ends. CDR1 and CDR2 from the germline V gene are SGHDT and YYEEEE. The CDR3 nucleotides are TGTGCCAGCAGCACCACAGGGACCGGGGAGCTGTTTTTT. Its protein product is CASSTTGTGELFF.

This clone turned up a few times. The chain is built from TRBV2 and TRBJ1-1, with D hard to call. With 4 bases removed from V and 10 bases from J, the gap between germline ends came to 13 bases. Germline values: CDR1 SNHLY, CDR2 FYNNEI. This CDR3 region has 12 residues. The CDR3 coding sequence is TGTGCCAGCAGTGGGGATAGTTTGAGAGCTTTCTTT. Translated: CASSGDSLRAFF.

V usage is TRBV5-6 and J usage is TRBJ2-3; a possible D gene is TRBD2 (5 bases). The CDR3 is made up of 16 amino acids. V gave up 1 base and J gave up 0 bases, with 12 bases separating them. The germline CDR1 and CDR2 sequences are SGHDT and YYEEEE. CDR3 bases: TGTGCCAGCAGCTTGCCGGGGTCCCCTAGCACAGATACGCAGTATTTT. This translates into CASSLPGSPSTDTQYF.

This clone was seen more than once but under ten times. The chain employs TRBV12-5 and TRBJ2-2; D uncertain. CDR3 length equals 15 residues. Germline CDR1 reads LGHNT; CDR2 reads FRNRAP. Trimming took 1 base from V and 4 from J, leaving 10 bases between them. In DNA, the CDR3 is TGTGCTAGTGGTTTGGAAACCTGGGGCACCGGGGAGCTGTTTTTT. It yields the protein CASGLETWGTGELFF. Looking up the rest from reference TRBV12-5 and TRBJ2-2 gives the full variable domain: DARVTQTPRHKVTEMGQEVTMRCQPILGHNTVFWYRQTMMQGLELLAYFRNRAPLDDSGMPKDRFSAEMPDATLATLKIQPSEPRDSAVYFCASGLETWGTGELFFGEGSRLTVL.

This chain joins TRBV4-2 and TRBJ1-3; 8 bases fit TRBD1. The CDR3 runs to 17 residues. CDR1 is LGHNA and CDR2 is YNFKEQ in the germline V gene. J lost 0 bases, V lost 4 bases, and 8 bases had no gene match. CDR3 sequence (DNA): TGTGCCAGCAGCCTCCGGACAGGGCTTTCCTCTGGAAACACCATATATTTT. This gives the protein CASSLRTGLSSGNTIYF.

The chain links TRBV4-1 to TRBJ2-2; D not resolved. CDR1 is MGHRA, CDR2 YSYEKL, per germline. This CDR3 is 13 amino acids long. Between the trimmed V and J ends, which lost 2 bases and 2 bases, there was a span of 3 bases. CDR3: CASSQRNTGELFF. The CDR3 DNA follows: TGCGCCAGCAGCCAACGTAACACCGGGGAGCTGTTTTTT.

The chain uses TRBV7-2 and TRBJ2-1, with D possibly TRBD1 on 6 matching bases. Between the trimmed V and J ends, which lost 4 bases and 7 bases, there was a span of 11 bases. The CDR3 loop spans 13 amino acids. Germline CDR1 reads SGHTA; CDR2 reads FQGNSA. In DNA, the CDR3 is TGTGCCAGCAGCTCCAGGGGCGGGAATGAGCAGTTCTTC. Translation gives CASSSRGGNEQFF.

This clone is labeled as medium-sized (0.01 to 0.1%). The chain recombines TRBV6-6 with TRBJ1-2; unclear D gene. The CDR3 is 13 amino acids. V shed 2 bases and J shed 6 bases, with 10 bases lying between them. CDR1 MNHNY and CDR2 SVGAGI come from the germline V gene (reference sequence). The CDR3 region is CASSYRTDHGYTF. Here the CDR3 DNA reads TGTGCCAGCAGTTACCGGACGGATCATGGCTACACCTTC.

This chain links TRBV11-3 with TRBJ2-5, with TRBD1 as a possible D gene (5 bases). V lost 4 bases and J lost 2, with 8 bases in between. The CDR3 is 13 residues long. Germline V CDR1 and CDR2: SGHNT, YENEEA. The DNA of the CDR3 is TGTGCCAGCAGCTCTGACAGACAAGAGACCCAGTACTTC. Protein product: CASSSDRQETQYF.

This clone was picked up one time. The chain employs TRBV5-1 and TRBJ1-3; D gene uncertain. CDR1 and CDR2 (germline): SGHRS, YFSETQ. V lost 0 bases and J lost 2, with 3 bases in between. This CDR3 region has 13 residues. In DNA form, the CDR3 reads TGCGCCAGCAGCTTGGGTACTGGAAACACCATATATTTT. Its protein product is CASSLGTGNTIYF.

This rearrangement joins TRBV9 to TRBJ2-5; TRBD1 aligns across 11 bases. Looked up from germline, CDR1 is SGDLS and CDR2 is YYNGEE. The CDR3 consists of 16 residues. Trimming cost V 0 bases and J 4 bases; bases outside gene matches: 5. The CDR3 nucleotides are TGTGCCAGCAGCGTAGGTGGACAGGGGGCCATAGAGACCCAGTACTTC. Amino acids: CASSVGGQGAIETQYF.

Regarding this clone: An end of the junction differs from the germline gene, which may be a read error. The chain has TRBV30 and TRBJ2-7; no firm D call. The germline gives CDR1 GTSNPN, CDR2 SVGIG (reference sequence). This CDR3 contains 11 residues. The CDR3 region is CAWSSPLTVSF. The CDR3 coding sequence is TGTGCCTGGAGTAGTCCCCTCACCGTCTCCTTC.